The present TCR beta chain was sequenced within a study of preoperative IRX-2 immunotherapy in early breast cancer. The ends were cut back, 2 bases at V and 4 bases at J, with 22 bases in the middle. The length of the CDR3 is 18 residues. Germline V gene lookup returns CDR1 KGHSH and CDR2 LQKENI. Treatment defined: preoperative locoregional IRX-2 cytokine immunotherapy. Generated by immunoSEQ multiplex PCR, the TCRdb table keeps only in-frame clones and is missing some. The sample consists of 34,000 or so clones, around 96% of them appearing once. The sequence derives from a human donor with breast cancer. This chain uses TRBV18 with TRBJ2-3; D possibly corresponds to TRBD1 (7 bases). This sample was taken from a patient treated with IRX-2 immunotherapy. CDR3 nucleotides: TGTGCCAGCTCACCATTTGAGCTCGCGCCAGGGGGGCCAGATACGCAGTATTTT. Protein sequence: CASSPFELAPGGPDTQYF.